This TCR beta chain was sequenced in a study of PD-1 blockade in classical Hodgkin lymphoma. Using immunoSEQ multiplex PCR, the repertoire was profiled, and TCRdb retains in-frame clones only, with some absent. The data show about 11,000 clones, with over 70% seen just once and more than 9% held by the top ten. The CDR3 sequence is 15 residues long. Per the germline V gene, CDR1 is SNHLY and CDR2 is FYNNEI. Trimming cost V 7 bases and J 5 bases; bases outside gene matches: 9. With no exception, relapse followed autologous stem cell transplantation in all patients, and brentuximab vedotin exposure varied. Remarks on this clone: Its antigen is currently unknown.

Study-level points and caveats: Any patient who commenced nivolumab under 1 year after ASCT was excluded. Whatever underlies the repertoire differences (possibly disease activity or prior therapy) remains undefined. Baseline diversity was lower in partial responders and progressors than complete responders. At baseline, newly diagnosed patients reportedly showed less TCR diversity than healthy donors.

The source of this sequence is a human donor with classical Hodgkin lymphoma. Here the sequenced sample was peripheral blood mononuclear cells (PBMCs), taken at baseline. The chain links TRBV2 to TRBJ1-4, with 8 bases aligning to TRBD1. CDR3 sequence (DNA): TGTGCCAGCATGTCACAGGGGGTCAGAAATGAAAAACTGTTTTTT. Translating it yields CASMSQGVRNEKLFF.